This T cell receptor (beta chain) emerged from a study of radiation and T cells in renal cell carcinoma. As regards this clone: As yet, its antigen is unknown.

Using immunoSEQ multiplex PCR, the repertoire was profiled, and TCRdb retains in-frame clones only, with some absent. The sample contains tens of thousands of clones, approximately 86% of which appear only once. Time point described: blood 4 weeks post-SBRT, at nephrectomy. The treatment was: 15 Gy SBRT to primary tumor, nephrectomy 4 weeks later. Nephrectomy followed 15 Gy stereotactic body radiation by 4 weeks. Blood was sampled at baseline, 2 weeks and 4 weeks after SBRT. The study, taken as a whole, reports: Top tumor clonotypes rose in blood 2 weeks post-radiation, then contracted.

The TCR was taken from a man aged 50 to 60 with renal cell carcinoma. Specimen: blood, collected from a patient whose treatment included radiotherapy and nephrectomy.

The CDR3 loop reads CASSLDLAGADTQYF. The DNA of the CDR3 is TGTGCCAGCAGCTTGGACCTAGCGGGAGCAGATACGCAGTATTTT. V gene TRBV5-6 combines with J gene TRBJ2-3, with 10 positions matching TRBD2. With 0 bases clipped from V and 4 bases from J, the junction kept 2 bases outside the gene matches. This CDR3 region has 15 residues. Germline V CDR1 and CDR2: SGHDT, YYEEEE.